These 19 T cell receptor beta chains came from one sample sequenced in a study of Ad26.COV2.S vaccination and SARS-CoV-2 variants. This table comes from immunoSEQ multiplex PCR, and its TCRdb copy is limited to in-frame clones, with some not included. Here the sample spans about 370,000 clones, about nine tenths being singletons. Noted treatment: about 20 received Ad26.COV2.S at low or high dose, single or two shots; several received placebo; per-sample allocation not given. Day 63 after the first injection of vaccine or placebo was the sampling time. The sample was peripheral blood, taken in a trial of Ad26.COV2.S vaccine versus placebo. The receptors were sampled from a person aged 18-65 years who received the Ad26.COV2.S COVID-19 vaccine or a placebo.

This clone was seen just once. V and J are TRBV7-9 and TRBJ1-2, with D maybe TRBD1 (5 bases). Germline assignment: CDR1 SEHNR and CDR2 FQNEAQ (reference sequence). Trimming left V 0 bases short and J 11 bases short, with 13 bases between. The CDR3 is made up of 13 amino acids. The CDR3 region has the DNA TGTGCCAGCAGCTTAGCGGGCAGGGACGGGTACACCTTC. Protein product: CASSLAGRDGYTF.

CDR3 residues: CASSPTLSGTQYF. The CDR3 bases are TGTGCCAGCAGCCCAACCCTTTCCGGTACGCAGTATTTT. The chain joins TRBV3-1 (or the pseudogene TRBV3-2) to TRBJ2-3; D not resolved. V lost 4 bases to trimming and J lost 8 bases, with 13 bases between them. This CDR3 is 13 amino acids long. The germline V gene has CDR1 LGHDT and CDR2 YNNKEL (reference sequence).

The rearrangement links TRBV7-9 to TRBJ2-6; D is unclear. The CDR3 consists of 13 residues. Germline CDR1 and CDR2: SEHNR and FQNEAQ (reference sequence). V gave up 6 bases and J gave up 4 bases, with 7 bases separating them. CDR3 sequence reads: CASRFWGANVLTF. For the CDR3, the DNA is TGTGCCAGCAGGTTCTGGGGGGCCAACGTCCTGACTTTC. Full variable domain (missing parts from reference TRBV7-9 and TRBJ2-6): DTGVSQNPRHKITKRGQNVTFRCDPISEHNRLYWYRQTLGQGPEFLTYFQNEAQLEKSRLLSDRFSAERPKGSFSTLEIQRTEQGDSAMYLCASRFWGANVLTFGAGSRLTVL.

V usage is TRBV7-6 and J usage is TRBJ2-1; 7 positions agree with TRBD2. V gave up 8 bases and J gave up 2 bases; unmatched junction bases: 12. The length of the CDR3 is 16 residues. From germline, CDR1 is SGHVS and CDR2 FNYEAQ. The CDR3 nucleotides read TGTGCCAGCGGCCGCCTCGGGGGGTCCACCTACAATGAGCAGTTCTTC. The encoded protein is CASGRLGGSTYNEQFF.

The chain uses TRBV30 and TRBJ2-7, with D unresolved. The CDR3 runs to 14 residues. The V end was cut by 5 bases, the J end by 7 bases, with 21 bases between. The V gene's germline CDR1 is GTSNPN and CDR2 SVGIG (reference sequence). The CDR3 here is CAWAPGPFLWEQYF. DNA for the CDR3: TGTGCCTGGGCTCCGGGCCCATTCCTATGGGAGCAGTACTTC.

The chain couples TRBV4-3 to TRBJ1-5, with 8 bases lining up with TRBD1. The length of the CDR3 is 16 residues. V lost 0 bases, J lost 6 bases, and 7 bases stayed unmatched. Germline V lookup: CDR1 LGHNA, CDR2 YSLEER. CDR3 in amino acids: CASSQDRQGSAQPQHF. The CDR3 DNA reads TGCGCCAGCAGCCAAGATAGACAGGGGTCCGCTCAGCCCCAGCATTTT.

About this clone itself: One end of the junction does not line up with germline, which may come from a read error. The J gene is TRBJ2-7, the V gene TRBV7-2; TRBD1 matches at 9 bases. The CDR3 has 14 amino acids. Per germline, CDR1 SGHTA and CDR2 FQGNSA. This CDR3 is CASSFSPGQGLIDF. CDR3 DNA: TGTGCCAGCAGCTTTTCTCCGGGACAGGGATTGATCGACTTC. The entire variable domain, with the rest obtained from reference TRBV7-2 and TRBJ2-7, is as follows: GAGVSQSPSNKVTEKGKDVELRCDPISGHTALYWYRQSLGQGLEFLIYFQGNSAPDKSGLPSDRFSAERTGGSVSTLTIQRTQQEDSAVYLCASSFSPGQGLIDFGPGTRLTVT.

V gene TRBV10-3 combines with J gene TRBJ1-2; D gene ambiguous. CDR3 size: 14 residues. Germline V CDR1 and CDR2: ENHRY, SYGVKD. The V end was cut by 1 base, the J end by 2 bases, with 8 bases between. The CDR3 DNA reads as TGTGCCATCAGTGAGTTGTTACAGAACTATGGCTACACCTTC. As protein: CAISELLQNYGYTF.

About this clone itself: The sample holds other DNA sequences that translate to the same CDR3. The chain has TRBV20-1 and TRBJ2-5; D is ambiguous. Germline-derived CDR1 and CDR2 are DFQATT and SNEGSKA (reference sequence). The length of the CDR3 is 11 residues. Trimming left V 3 bases short and J 1 base short, with 3 bases between. CDR3 sequence reads: CSARAQETQYF. The CDR3 DNA follows: TGCAGTGCTAGGGCCCAAGAGACCCAGTACTTC.

The chain is built from TRBV27 and TRBJ2-7; 9 positions agree with TRBD1. The CDR3 runs to 14 residues. CDR1 is MNHEY, CDR2 SMNVEV, per germline (reference sequence). V lost 8 bases, J lost 2 bases, and 7 bases stayed unmatched. The CDR3 reads CASGNRGRTYEQYF. Written as DNA, the CDR3 is TGTGCCAGCGGGAACAGGGGGCGTACCTACGAGCAGTACTTC.

The gene calls are TRBV7-8 and TRBJ1-2; the match to TRBD1 covers 7 bases. V lost 5 bases, J lost 8 bases, and 17 bases stayed unmatched. The CDR3 covers 16 residues. CDR1 and CDR2 from the germline V gene are SGHVS and FQNEAQ. CDR3 DNA sequence: TGTGCCAGCAGCCCGCAACCTGGGACAGCCGTCGAGGGCTACACCTTC. This translates into CASSPQPGTAVEGYTF.

The rearrangement links TRBV18 to TRBJ1-3, with TRBD1 identical over 7 bases. Germline CDR1 and CDR2: KGHSH and LQKENI. With V trimmed by 1 base and J by 0 bases, 3 bases remained unmatched. The CDR3 extends over 16 amino acids. CDR3 sequence (DNA): TGTGCCAGCTCACCACGGACAGGTGCCTCTGGAAACACCATATATTTT. This gives the protein CASSPRTGASGNTIYF.

The count of this clone is one. V gene TRBV5-1 combines with J gene TRBJ1-3; D possibly corresponds to TRBD1 (5 bases). This CDR3 contains 15 residues. Trimming removed 0 bases from V and 2 bases from J, with 9 bases in between. Germline-derived CDR1 and CDR2 are SGHRS and YFSETQ. CDR3 in amino acids: CASSLEGAAGNTIYF. The CDR3 nucleotides are TGCGCCAGCAGCTTGGAAGGGGCGGCTGGAAACACCATATATTTT.

The V call is TRBV5-1, the J call TRBJ1-3; D ambiguous. The CDR3 spans 14 residues. CDR1 SGHRS and CDR2 YFSETQ come from the germline V gene. V lost 0 bases and J 0 bases, leaving 4 bases between the germline ends. CDR3 residues: CASSLESSGNTIYF. CDR3 in DNA: TGCGCCAGCAGCTTGGAAAGCTCTGGAAACACCATATATTTT.

The rearrangement uses TRBV10-3 and TRBJ2-7; 11 positions match TRBD1. The CDR3 runs 12 residues. The ends lost 8 bases at V and 3 bases at J; junction bases unmatched: 0. CDR1 and CDR2 (germline): ENHRY, SYGVKD. The CDR3 loop is CAIGTGGYEQYF. Here the CDR3 DNA reads TGTGCCATCGGGACAGGGGGCTACGAGCAGTACTTC.

The chain combines TRBV4-3 with TRBJ1-2; 8 bases line up with TRBD1. Germline-derived CDR1 and CDR2 are LGHNA and YSLEER. V lost 4 bases, J lost 4 bases, and 8 bases stayed unmatched. This CDR3 contains 15 residues. CDR3 bases: TGCGCCAGCAGCCCCGGACAGGGTGGCGGCTATGGCTACACCTTC. This codes for CASSPGQGGGYGYTF.

This chain joins TRBV6-6 and TRBJ2-2, with 7 bases aligning to TRBD1. The V gene's germline CDR1 is MNHNY and CDR2 SVGAGI (reference sequence). V lost 6 bases, J lost 3 bases, and 10 bases stayed unmatched. The CDR3 extends over 16 amino acids. The CDR3 bases are TGTGCCAGCAGCCGACCGACAGGGTTGGACACCGGGGAGCTGTTTTTT. Its protein is CASSRPTGLDTGELFF.

The chain recombines TRBV11-2 with TRBJ1-3; maybe TRBD1 (6 bases). This CDR3 is built from 14 residues. Germline CDR1 is SGHAT and CDR2 is FQNNGV. With 2 bases removed from V and 4 bases from J, the gap between germline ends came to 9 bases. As DNA, the CDR3 is TGTGCCAGCAGCTTACGGGACACGGGAAACACCATATATTTT. Protein sequence: CASSLRDTGNTIYF.

The genes are TRBV3-1 (or the pseudogene TRBV3-2) and TRBJ1-1; TRBD1 is a possible D gene (5 bases). Germline CDR1 LGHDT, CDR2 YNNKEL (reference sequence). CDR3 length: 13 residues. Trimming cost V 4 bases and J 8 bases, with 14 bases left between them. CDR3 loop: CASSRSFREEAFF. CDR3 DNA: TGTGCCAGCAGCCGCAGTTTCAGGGAAGAAGCTTTCTTT.